The rows below give T cell receptor beta chains drawn from one sample of a study of T cell responses to AZD1222 COVID-19 vaccine. Measured with immunoSEQ multiplex PCR; TCRdb has only the in-frame clones, and not every one. The sample yields 150,000 to 200,000 clones, approximately 91% seen once. Specimen: peripheral blood, collected on day 0 of AZD1222 vaccination. The receptors shown here come from an adult in good health. CDR3s include the opening cysteine and the closing phenylalanine or tryptophan. D genes are given only for firm matches. Size tells how often a clone was seen (once, few, many) or the class of an expanded clone, and some rows leave it out.

d_gene	v_gene	j_gene	abundance	CDR3aa	CDR3nt
TRBD1	TRBV12-3/TRBV12-4	TRBJ1-2	.	CAGWTGGLGYTF	TGTGCCGGATGGACAGGGGGCCTTGGCTACACCTTC
.	TRBV7-9	TRBJ1-2	.	CASSSTVNYGYTF	TGTGCCAGCAGCTCGACGGTGAACTATGGCTACACCTTC
TRBD1	TRBV25-1	TRBJ1-4	.	CASSSRDRDANEKLFF	TGTGCCAGCAGTTCCCGGGACAGGGATGCTAATGAAAAACTGTTTTTT
TRBD2	TRBV7-2	TRBJ2-1	once	CASSPRGRAYNEQFF	TGTGCCAGCAGCCCCCGCGGGAGGGCCTACAATGAGCAGTTCTTC
.	TRBV6-5	TRBJ1-5	.	CASSTVRRNQPQHF	TGTGCCAGCAGTACCGTTCGGCGGAATCAGCCCCAGCATTTT
.	TRBV28	TRBJ1-1	.	CASSPPPGSGTEAFF	TGTGCCAGCAGTCCCCCCCCAGGGTCCGGCACTGAAGCTTTCTTT
.	TRBV28	TRBJ1-2	.	CASSHRGVSYGYTF	TGTGCCAGCAGCCACCGGGGGGTGTCCTATGGCTACACCTTC
.	TRBV5-6	TRBJ1-4	.	CASSLGEKTEKLFF	TGTGCCAGCAGCTTGGGTGAAAAGACTGAAAAACTGTTTTTT
TRBD1	TRBV28	TRBJ1-2	.	CASSLVGTGDGYTF	TGTGCCAGCAGTTTAGTCGGGACAGGGGATGGCTACACCTTC
.	TRBV30	TRBJ1-6	.	CAWTKATRTYNSPLHF	TGTGCCTGGACTAAGGCGACGAGGACCTATAATTCACCCCTCCACTTT
TRBD1	TRBV28	TRBJ1-5	.	CASSTDRVNQPQHF	TGTGCCAGCAGTACGGACAGGGTGAATCAGCCCCAGCATTTT
.	TRBV28	TRBJ1-2	.	CASRHDNYGYTF	TGTGCCAGCAGGCACGATAACTATGGCTACACCTTC
.	TRBV5-1	TRBJ1-4	.	CASSFQINEKLFF	TGCGCCAGCAGCTTTCAGATAAATGAAAAACTGTTTTTT
.	TRBV27	TRBJ1-4	.	CASSPIFGTTNEKLFF	TGTGCCAGCAGTCCAATTTTTGGGACAACTAATGAAAAACTGTTTTTT
.	TRBV28	TRBJ1-1	.	CASIMTAMNTEAFF	TGTGCCAGCATCATGACAGCCATGAACACTGAAGCTTTCTTT
.	TRBV5-1	TRBJ1-2	few	CASSLEQNYGYTF	TGCGCCAGCAGCTTGGAACAGAACTATGGCTACACCTTC
.	TRBV2	TRBJ2-1	.	CASSEAAGSVSLDNEQFF	TGTGCCAGCAGTGAAGCAGCAGGTTCCGTAAGTTTGGACAATGAGCAGTTCTTC
.	TRBV5-1	TRBJ1-2	few	CASSGGTANYGYTF	TGCGCCAGCAGCGGCGGGACGGCTAACTATGGCTACACCTTC
.	TRBV6-1	TRBJ2-3	.	CASSEPHRGLDTQYF	TGTGCCAGCAGTGAACCCCATCGGGGATTAGATACGCAGTATTTT
TRBD1	TRBV12-3/TRBV12-4	TRBJ2-7	.	CASRPGQGIRQYF	TGTGCCAGCAGGCCGGGACAGGGGATTCGGCAGTACTTC
.	TRBV27	TRBJ2-3	.	CASSSQGYGTDTQYF	TGTGCCAGCAGTTCCCAGGGGTACGGCACAGATACGCAGTATTTT
TRBD1	TRBV19	TRBJ1-4	once	CASRTRYDRGGEKLFF	TGTGCCAGTAGAACCAGATATGACAGGGGTGGAGAAAAACTGTTTTTT
.	TRBV10-3	TRBJ1-2	.	CAISEDRLYGYTF	TGTGCCATCAGTGAGGACAGATTATATGGCTACACCTTC
.	TRBV5-1	TRBJ1-1	.	CASSLQGEGAFF	TGCGCCAGCAGCTTACAGGGCGAGGGGGCTTTCTTT
TRBD1	TRBV3-1/TRBV3-2	TRBJ1-1	.	CASSNRDRRTTEAFF	TGTGCCAGCAGCAACCGGGACAGGAGGACGACTGAAGCTTTCTTT
.	TRBV5-5	TRBJ1-3	.	CASSVQQGGNTIYF	TGTGCCAGCAGCGTACAGCAGGGGGGAAACACCATATATTTT
.	TRBV28	TRBJ2-5	.	CASSRATGNRETQYF	TGTGCCAGCAGTCGAGCAACAGGGAATAGAGAGACCCAGTACTTC
.	TRBV3-1/TRBV3-2	TRBJ1-5	.	CASSSQNQPQHF	TGTGCCAGCAGCTCCCAAAATCAGCCCCAGCATTTT
TRBD1	TRBV30	TRBJ1-1	.	CAWSVRAGGVGEAFF	TGTGCCTGGAGTGTAAGGGCAGGGGGGGTCGGTGAAGCTTTCTTT
.	TRBV6-6	TRBJ1-1	.	CASTAKQNTEAFF	TGTGCCAGCACGGCAAAACAGAACACTGAAGCTTTCTTT
.	TRBV23-1	TRBJ1-2	.	CASSQRSLGGKRHGYTF	TGCGCCAGCAGTCAGCGGTCCTTAGGGGGTAAGAGGCATGGCTACACCTTC
TRBD1	TRBV24-1	TRBJ2-5	.	CATSDLGQGDLETQYF	TGTGCCACCAGTGATTTGGGGCAGGGGGATTTGGAGACCCAGTACTTC
TRBD1	TRBV27	TRBJ1-2	.	CASSLRTGGGYTF	TGTGCCAGCAGTCTCCGGACAGGGGGTGGCTACACCTTC
.	TRBV7-9	TRBJ2-7	.	CASSASTTLGYEQYF	TGTGCCAGCAGCGCGTCGACAACCCTAGGCTACGAGCAGTACTTC
.	TRBV19	TRBJ1-6	.	CASSPSLGAGGSPLHF	TGTGCCAGTAGCCCCTCTTTGGGGGCAGGCGGTTCACCCCTCCACTTT
.	TRBV28	TRBJ2-7	.	CASSSRGEQYF	TGTGCCAGCAGTTCAAGGGGCGAGCAGTACTTC
.	TRBV6-2/TRBV6-3	TRBJ1-1	.	CASSRHREGAFF	TGTGCCAGCAGTCGACACAGGGAGGGGGCTTTCTTT
.	TRBV7-3	TRBJ1-5	.	CASSSSPDQPQHF	TGTGCCAGCAGCTCCTCGCCAGATCAGCCCCAGCATTTT
.	TRBV18	TRBJ1-2	.	CASSPRNSGGYTF	TGTGCCAGCTCACCAAGAAACAGTGGTGGCTACACCTTC
.	TRBV20-1	TRBJ2-1	.	CSARFNGEQFF	TGCAGTGCTAGATTTAACGGGGAGCAGTTCTTC
TRBD1	TRBV15	TRBJ1-2	.	CATSRGQGDYNGYTF	TGTGCCACCAGCAGAGGACAGGGGGATTATAATGGCTACACCTTC
.	TRBV4-2	TRBJ1-1	.	CASSQELFMNTEAFF	TGTGCCAGCAGCCAGGAGTTATTTATGAACACTGAAGCTTTCTTT
TRBD1	TRBV19	TRBJ1-6	.	CASRSGQGNSPLHF	TGTGCCAGTAGAAGTGGACAGGGAAATTCACCCCTCCACTTT
TRBD2	TRBV2	TRBJ2-5	.	CASIETSAQETQYF	TGTGCCAGCATTGAGACTAGCGCCCAAGAGACCCAGTACTTC
TRBD2	TRBV24-1	TRBJ2-3	.	CATSDAGGGADTQYF	TGTGCCACCAGTGATGCGGGAGGAGGGGCAGATACGCAGTATTTT
TRBD1	TRBV5-4	TRBJ2-7	.	CASRRDRVGSYEQYF	TGTGCCAGCAGACGGGACAGGGTGGGTTCTTACGAGCAGTACTTC